This TCR beta chain stems from a study of T cells in Graves' hyperthyroidism and ophthalmopathy. Concerning this clonotype: The antigen remains undetermined.

RNA transcripts gave rise to amplified TCR beta CDR3 regions. TCR CDR3 underwent first-round RT-PCR with the HTBI primer set. Using its own MiXCR run on the multiplex PCR reads, TCRdb lists one record per CDR3 protein. Among hundreds of thousands of distinct CDR3 sequences, about 20% were seen once, and the ten largest hold about 34%. The germline V gene has CDR1 MNHEY and CDR2 SMNVEV (reference sequence). The CDR3 has 12 residues. V dropped 3 bases and J dropped 10 bases, with 9 bases sitting between them. Study-wide results and caveats: Most thyroid clonotypes expanded above 0.001 were also detected in blood.

This TCR came from a young man with Graves' ophthalmopathy. What was sequenced was blood. The chain joins TRBV27 to TRBJ2-2, with a possible D match to TRBD2 (7 bases). CDR3 DNA: TGTGCCAGCAGTTTGGGGGGGCTGGAGCTGTTTTTT. This encodes CASSLGGLELFF.